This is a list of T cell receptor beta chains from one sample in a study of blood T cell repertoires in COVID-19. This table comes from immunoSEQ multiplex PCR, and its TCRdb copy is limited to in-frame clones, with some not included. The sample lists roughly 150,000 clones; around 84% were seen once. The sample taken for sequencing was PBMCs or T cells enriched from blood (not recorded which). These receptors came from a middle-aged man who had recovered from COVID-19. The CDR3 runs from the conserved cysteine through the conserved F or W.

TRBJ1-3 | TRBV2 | CASSDQGIESGNTIYF
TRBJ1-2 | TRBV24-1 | CATSDPDRGDGYTF
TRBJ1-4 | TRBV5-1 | CASSLAGQKEEKLFF
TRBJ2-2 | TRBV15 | CATRSTGSGGELFF
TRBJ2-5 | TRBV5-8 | CASRIAGAETQYF
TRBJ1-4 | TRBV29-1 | CSGWTGEEKLFF
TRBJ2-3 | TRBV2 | CASSGDADTQYF
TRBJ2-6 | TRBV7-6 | CASRGLDRVGSGANVLTF
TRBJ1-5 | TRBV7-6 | CARWSQPQHF
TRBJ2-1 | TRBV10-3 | CATEADSGGYNEQFF
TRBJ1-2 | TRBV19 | CASSSTGVSYGYTF
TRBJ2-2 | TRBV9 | CASSVAGQGLDTGELFF
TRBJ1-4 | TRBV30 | CAYSTGTGVEKLFF
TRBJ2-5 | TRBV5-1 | CASSFGGQKRETQYF
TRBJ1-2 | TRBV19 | CASSVLQGIYGYTF
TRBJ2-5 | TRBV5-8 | CASSMGQGKETQYF
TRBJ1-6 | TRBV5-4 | CAGGQGPLGPPLHF
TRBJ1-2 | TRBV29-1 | CSVVGQGGYGYTF
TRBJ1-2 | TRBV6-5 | CASSYSFRQDYGYTF
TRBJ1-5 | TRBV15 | CATSPGEQPQHF
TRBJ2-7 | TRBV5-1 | CASSLGLAGASSPYEQYF
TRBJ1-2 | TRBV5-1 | CASRYRSGRDGYTF
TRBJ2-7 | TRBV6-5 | CASRAGSSYEQYF
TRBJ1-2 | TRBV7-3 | CASRGSPAGTENYGYTF
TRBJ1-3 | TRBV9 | CASSVAPDNSGNTIYF
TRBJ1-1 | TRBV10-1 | CASRNGQGTEAFF
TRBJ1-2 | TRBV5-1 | CASSSLTALHGYTF
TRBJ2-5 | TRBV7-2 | CASSLTGGLSGTQYF
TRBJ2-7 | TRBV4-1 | CASSQKQRGDTYEQYF
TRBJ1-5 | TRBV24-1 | CATSDSGRGVNQPQHF
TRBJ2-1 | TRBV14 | CASSQVIRNEQFF
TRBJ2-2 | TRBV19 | CASSKDWTNTGELFF
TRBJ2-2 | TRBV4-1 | CASSLTSGGRSNTGELFF
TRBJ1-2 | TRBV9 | CASSVAPGLAGYTF
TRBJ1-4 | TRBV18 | CASLTTANEKLFF